The 4 T cell receptor beta chains given below trace back to one sample, sequenced in a study of control samples from healthy donors and cancer patients (dated by TCRdb to between 2020 and 2021). The method behind the library was the immunoSEQ multiplex PCR assay. TCRdb carries this immuneACCESS record with in-frame sequences only. Its versions omit some clonotypes, under half of them owing to an unresolved V gene in the studies checked, with the rest unexplained. The sample records about 89,000 clones, about 84% of which are singletons. The leading ten clones occupy 2.1% of the sample. The sample taken for sequencing was blood. Every receptor here comes from a woman aged 35 to 49 in good health.

This rearrangement joins TRBV24-1 to TRBJ1-4; D is unclear. Looked up from germline, CDR1 is KGHDR and CDR2 is SFDVKD. This CDR3 spans 10 amino acids. Between the trimmed V and J ends, which lost 8 bases and 8 bases, there was a span of 5 bases. CDR3 DNA: TGTGCCACCATACCCGAAAAACTGTTTTTT. Translating it yields CATIPEKLFF.

This sequence joins TRBV19 and TRBJ1-3; D remains ambiguous. V was cut by 4 bases and J by 4 bases, with 11 bases left in between. The CDR3 contains 14 residues. Germline CDR1 and CDR2: LNHDA and SQIVND (reference sequence). CDR3 residues: CASSTGRSGNTIYF. The CDR3 coding sequence is TGTGCCAGTAGTACCGGGCGCAGCGGAAACACCATATATTTT.

This clone was recorded a few times. The chain employs TRBV7-9 and TRBJ2-5; 8 nucleotides line up with TRBD2. V dropped 5 bases and J dropped 2; count of bases not matched to a gene: 7. The V gene's germline CDR1 is SEHNR and CDR2 FQNEAQ (reference sequence). The CDR3 runs 15 residues. CDR3 loop: CASSRGGGSQETQYF. The CDR3 region has the DNA TGTGCCAGCAGCCGGGGCGGGGGGTCACAAGAGACCCAGTACTTC.

The genes are TRBV28 and TRBJ2-7; 8 nucleotides align to TRBD1. The CDR3 extends over 15 amino acids. Germline lookup yields CDR1 MDHEN and CDR2 SYDVKM. J gave up 2 bases and V 1 base, and 4 bases lay outside the gene matches. The CDR3 is CASSLYPDRAYEQYF. DNA for the CDR3: TGTGCCAGCAGTTTATACCCGGACAGGGCCTACGAGCAGTACTTC.